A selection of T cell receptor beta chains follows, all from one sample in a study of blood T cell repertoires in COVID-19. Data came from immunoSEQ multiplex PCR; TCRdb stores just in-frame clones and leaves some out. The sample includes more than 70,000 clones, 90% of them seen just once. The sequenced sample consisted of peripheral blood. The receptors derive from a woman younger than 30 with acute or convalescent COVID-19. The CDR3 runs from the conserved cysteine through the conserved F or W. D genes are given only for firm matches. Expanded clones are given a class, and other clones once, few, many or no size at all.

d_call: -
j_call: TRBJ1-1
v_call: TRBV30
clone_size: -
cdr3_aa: CAWKGDQRNTEAFF
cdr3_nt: TGTGCCTGGAAGGGGGACCAGAGGAACACTGAAGCTTTCTTT

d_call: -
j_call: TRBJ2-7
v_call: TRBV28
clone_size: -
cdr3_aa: CASSLMPGSAYEQYF
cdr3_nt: TGTGCCAGCAGTTTAATGCCGGGGTCGGCCTACGAGCAGTACTTC

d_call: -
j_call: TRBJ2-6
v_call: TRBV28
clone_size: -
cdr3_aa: CASSRLTSSGANVLTF
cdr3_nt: TGTGCCAGCAGTCGCCTAACTAGCTCTGGGGCCAACGTCCTGACTTTC

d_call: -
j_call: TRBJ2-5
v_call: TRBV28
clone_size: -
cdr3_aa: CASSLLQGATQYF
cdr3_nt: TGTGCCAGCAGTTTACTCCAGGGCGCGACCCAGTACTTC

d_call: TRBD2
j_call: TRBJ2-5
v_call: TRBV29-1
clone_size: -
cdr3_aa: CSVAGGATQYF
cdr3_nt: TGCAGCGTTGCCGGGGGGGCGACCCAGTACTTC

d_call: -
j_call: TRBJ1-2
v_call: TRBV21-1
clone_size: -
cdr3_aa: CASSKPGQGLNYGYTF
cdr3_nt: TGTGCCAGCAGCAAACCTGGACAGGGCCTCAACTATGGCTACACCTTC

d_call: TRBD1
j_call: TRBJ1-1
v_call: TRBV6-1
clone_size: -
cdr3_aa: CASSDVVGRGRSEAFF
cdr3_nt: TGTGCCAGCAGTGACGTTGTGGGCAGGGGGCGTTCTGAAGCTTTCTTT

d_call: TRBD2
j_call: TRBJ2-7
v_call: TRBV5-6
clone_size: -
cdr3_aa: CASSLRRGTGEQYF
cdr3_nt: TGTGCCAGCAGCTTAAGGCGGGGGACTGGCGAGCAGTACTTC

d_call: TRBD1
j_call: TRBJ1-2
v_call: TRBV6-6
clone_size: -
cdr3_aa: CASSFPKDRSYGYTF
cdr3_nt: TGTGCCAGCAGTTTTCCCAAGGACAGGAGCTATGGCTACACCTTC

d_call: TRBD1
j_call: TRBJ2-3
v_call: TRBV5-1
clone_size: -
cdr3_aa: CASSLGTGGVTDTQYF
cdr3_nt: TGCGCCAGCAGCTTGGGGACAGGGGGAGTAACAGATACGCAGTATTTT

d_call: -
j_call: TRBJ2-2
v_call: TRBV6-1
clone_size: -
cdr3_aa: CASSELGNTGELFF
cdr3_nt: TGTGCCAGCAGTGAACTAGGTAACACCGGGGAGCTGTTTTTT

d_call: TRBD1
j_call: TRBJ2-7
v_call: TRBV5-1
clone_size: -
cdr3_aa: CASSLAQGAYEQYF
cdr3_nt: TGCGCCAGCAGCTTGGCTCAGGGGGCTTACGAGCAGTACTTC

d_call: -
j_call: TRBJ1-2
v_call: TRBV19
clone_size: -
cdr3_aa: CASTKEHYGYTF
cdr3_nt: TGTGCCAGTACGAAGGAGCACTATGGCTACACCTTC

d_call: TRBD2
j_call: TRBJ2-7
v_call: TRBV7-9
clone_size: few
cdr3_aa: CASSRETSGHLSYEQYF
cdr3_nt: TGTGCCAGCAGCCGCGAAACTAGCGGACATCTCTCCTACGAGCAGTACTTC

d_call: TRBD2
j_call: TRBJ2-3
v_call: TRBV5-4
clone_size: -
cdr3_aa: CASSFSGRASDTQYF
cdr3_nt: TGTGCCAGCAGCTTTAGCGGGAGGGCCTCAGATACGCAGTATTTT

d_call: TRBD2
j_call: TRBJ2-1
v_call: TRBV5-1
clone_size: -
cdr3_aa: CASSPDRGGGRAREQFF
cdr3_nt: TGCGCCAGCAGCCCGGACCGGGGGGGCGGGAGGGCTCGTGAGCAGTTCTTC

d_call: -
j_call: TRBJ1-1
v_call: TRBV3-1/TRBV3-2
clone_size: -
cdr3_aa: CASSRRQASLNTEAFF
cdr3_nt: TGTGCCAGCAGCAGAAGACAGGCGAGCTTGAACACTGAAGCTTTCTTT

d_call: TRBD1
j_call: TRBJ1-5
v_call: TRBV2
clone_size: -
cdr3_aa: CASTGTGGFNQPQHF
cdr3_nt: TGTGCCAGCACCGGGACAGGGGGCTTCAATCAGCCCCAGCATTTT

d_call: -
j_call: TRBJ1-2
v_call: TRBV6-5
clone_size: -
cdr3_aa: CASSYSGDYGYTF
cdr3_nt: TGTGCCAGCAGTTACAGCGGAGACTATGGCTACACCTTC

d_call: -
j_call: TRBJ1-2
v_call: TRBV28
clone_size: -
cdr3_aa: CASSFQGSGQKDGYTF
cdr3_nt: TGTGCCAGCAGTTTTCAGGGGTCGGGACAAAAGGACGGCTACACCTTC

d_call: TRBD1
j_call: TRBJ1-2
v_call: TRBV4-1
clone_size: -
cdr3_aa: CASTPEGQAYGYTF
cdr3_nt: TGCGCCAGCACGCCCGAAGGACAGGCCTATGGCTACACCTTC

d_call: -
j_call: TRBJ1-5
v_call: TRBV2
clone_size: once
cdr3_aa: CASSLTEQPQHF
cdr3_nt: TGTGCCAGCAGCCTGACAGAACAGCCCCAGCATTTT

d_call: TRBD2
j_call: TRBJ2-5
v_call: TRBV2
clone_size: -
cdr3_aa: CASAPGTSWVRETQYF
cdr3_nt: TGTGCCAGCGCCCCCGGGACTAGTTGGGTAAGGGAGACCCAGTACTTC

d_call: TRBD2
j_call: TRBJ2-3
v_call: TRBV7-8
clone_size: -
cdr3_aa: CASSYTGLAADTQYF
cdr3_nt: TGTGCCAGCAGTTATACAGGACTAGCAGCAGATACGCAGTATTTT

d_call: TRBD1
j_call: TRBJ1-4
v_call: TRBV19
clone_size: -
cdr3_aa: CASTDRVRLFF
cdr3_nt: TGTGCCAGCACAGACAGGGTACGACTGTTTTTT

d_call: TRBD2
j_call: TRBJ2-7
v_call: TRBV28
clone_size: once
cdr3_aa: CASSLWASGSYEQYF
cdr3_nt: TGTGCCAGCAGTTTATGGGCTAGCGGTTCCTACGAGCAGTACTTC

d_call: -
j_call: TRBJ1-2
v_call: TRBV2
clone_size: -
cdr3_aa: CASSGTQAYGYTF
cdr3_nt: TGTGCCAGCAGCGGGACACAAGCGTATGGCTACACCTTC

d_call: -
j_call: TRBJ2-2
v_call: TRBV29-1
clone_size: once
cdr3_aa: CSVDEGGPTNTGELFF
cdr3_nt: TGCAGCGTTGACGAGGGGGGGCCAACGAACACCGGGGAGCTGTTTTTT

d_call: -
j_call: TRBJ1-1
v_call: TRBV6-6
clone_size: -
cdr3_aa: CASSYFGTGTEAFF
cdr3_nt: TGTGCCAGCAGTTACTTTGGGACTGGCACTGAAGCTTTCTTT

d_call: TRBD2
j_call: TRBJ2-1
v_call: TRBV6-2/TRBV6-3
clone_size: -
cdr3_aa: CASSYTGGTYNEQFF
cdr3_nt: TGTGCCAGCAGTTATACGGGAGGAACCTACAATGAGCAGTTCTTC

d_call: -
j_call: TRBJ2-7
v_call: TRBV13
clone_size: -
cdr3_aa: CASSLNGVDEQYF
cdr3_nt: TGTGCCAGCAGCTTAAACGGGGTTGACGAGCAGTACTTC

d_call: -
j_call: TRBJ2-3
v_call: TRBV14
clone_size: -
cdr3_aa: CASSPPTTQGDTQYF
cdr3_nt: TGTGCCAGCAGCCCTCCGACTACCCAGGGGGATACGCAGTATTTT

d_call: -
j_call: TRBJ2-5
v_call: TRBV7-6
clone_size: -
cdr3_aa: CASSVGTNQETQYF
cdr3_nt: TGTGCCAGCAGCGTTGGGACAAACCAAGAGACCCAGTACTTC

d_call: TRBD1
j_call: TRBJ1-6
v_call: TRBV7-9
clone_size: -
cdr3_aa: CASSLPGQGSPLHF
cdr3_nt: TGTGCCAGCAGCCTACCTGGACAGGGGTCACCCCTCCACTTT

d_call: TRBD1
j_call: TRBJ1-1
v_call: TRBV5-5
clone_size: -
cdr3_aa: CASSLEDRGITEAFF
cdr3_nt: TGTGCCAGCAGCTTGGAGGACAGGGGAATTACTGAAGCTTTCTTT

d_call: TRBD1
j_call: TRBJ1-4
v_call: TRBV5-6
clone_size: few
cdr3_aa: CASRSGGAGNEKLFF
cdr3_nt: TGTGCCAGCAGATCAGGGGGCGCGGGTAATGAAAAACTGTTTTTT

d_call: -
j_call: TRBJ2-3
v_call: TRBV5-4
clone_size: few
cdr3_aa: CASSMDISTDTQYF
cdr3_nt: TGTGCCAGCAGCATGGACATTAGCACAGATACGCAGTATTTT

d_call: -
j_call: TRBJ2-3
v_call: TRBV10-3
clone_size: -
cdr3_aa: CARSHRTDTQYF
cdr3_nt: TGTGCCAGGAGCCACCGCACAGATACGCAGTATTTT

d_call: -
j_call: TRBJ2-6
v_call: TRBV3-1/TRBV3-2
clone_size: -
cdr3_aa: CASSQDYSGANVLTF
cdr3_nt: TGTGCCAGCAGCCAAGACTACTCTGGGGCCAACGTCCTGACTTTC

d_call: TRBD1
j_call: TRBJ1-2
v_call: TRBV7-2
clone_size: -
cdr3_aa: CASRRQGARGYTF
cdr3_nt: TGTGCCAGCAGAAGACAGGGGGCGCGGGGCTACACCTTC

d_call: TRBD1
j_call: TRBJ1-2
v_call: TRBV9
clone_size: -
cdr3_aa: CASSVSPGQGASGYGYTF
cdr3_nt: TGTGCCAGCAGCGTATCCCCGGGACAGGGGGCTAGTGGCTATGGCTACACCTTC

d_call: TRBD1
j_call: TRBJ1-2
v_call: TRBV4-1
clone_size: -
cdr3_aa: CASSQAWTGEVGYTF
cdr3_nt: TGCGCCAGCAGCCAAGCATGGACAGGAGAAGTTGGCTACACCTTC

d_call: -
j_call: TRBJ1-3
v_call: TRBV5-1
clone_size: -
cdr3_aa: CASSPEGVSGNTIYF
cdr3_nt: TGCGCCAGCAGCCCTGAGGGGGTCTCTGGAAACACCATATATTTT

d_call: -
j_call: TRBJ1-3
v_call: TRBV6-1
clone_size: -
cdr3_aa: CASSEVRRAGNTIYF
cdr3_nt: TGTGCCAGCAGTGAAGTCCGCAGGGCCGGAAACACCATATATTTT

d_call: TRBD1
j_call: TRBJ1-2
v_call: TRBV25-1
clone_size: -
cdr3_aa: CASSAYTGGEGYTF
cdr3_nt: TGTGCCAGCAGTGCCTATACAGGGGGAGAAGGCTACACCTTC

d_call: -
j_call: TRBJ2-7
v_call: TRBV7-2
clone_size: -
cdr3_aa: CASSLNWGRMGEQYF
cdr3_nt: TGTGCCAGCAGCTTAAATTGGGGGAGGATGGGGGAGCAGTACTTC

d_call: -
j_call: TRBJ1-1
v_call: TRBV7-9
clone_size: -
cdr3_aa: CASSPRGGLTEAFF
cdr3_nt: TGTGCCAGCAGCCCGCGGGGGGGGCTCACTGAAGCTTTCTTT